This is a list of T cell receptor beta chains from one sample in a study of T cell responses to AZD1222 COVID-19 vaccine. Using immunoSEQ multiplex PCR, the repertoire was profiled, and TCRdb retains in-frame clones only, with some absent. The sample has 25,000 to 35,000 clones, approximately 88% seen once. This material consisted of peripheral blood, taken on day 0 of AZD1222 vaccination. These receptors all stem from an adult in good health. Both conserved end residues are part of each CDR3. A D gene is named only where the DNA matches it firmly. Clone size is shown for a subset of rows, as once, few, many or a class of expanded clone.

clone_size	d_call	v_call	j_call	cdr3_aa	cdr3_nt
once	-	TRBV3-1/TRBV3-2	TRBJ1-6	CASSQDYSADSPLHF	TGTGCCAGCAGCCAAGATTACTCGGCGGATTCACCCCTCCACTTT
-	TRBD2	TRBV4-1	TRBJ2-2	CASSSRLAGENTGELFF	TGCGCCAGCAGCTCCCGACTAGCGGGAGAAAACACCGGGGAGCTGTTTTTT
-	TRBD1	TRBV5-1	TRBJ2-7	CASSLEGASFDEQYF	TGCGCCAGCAGCTTGGAGGGGGCATCTTTCGACGAGCAGTACTTC
-	-	TRBV9	TRBJ2-1	CASSVAPATGSYNEQFF	TGTGCCAGCAGCGTAGCTCCAGCGACGGGCTCCTACAATGAGCAGTTCTTC
-	-	TRBV7-3	TRBJ2-2	CASSPQPGHGELFF	TGTGCCAGCAGCCCCCAGCCCGGGCACGGGGAGCTGTTTTTT
-	-	TRBV5-5	TRBJ2-7	CASSQPGLAIYEQYF	TGTGCCAGCAGTCAACCCGGGCTAGCAATCTACGAGCAGTACTTC
-	-	TRBV6-2/TRBV6-3	TRBJ2-1	CASSYFITFNEQFF	TGTGCCAGCAGTTACTTCATCACTTTCAATGAGCAGTTCTTC
-	TRBD1	TRBV28	TRBJ2-2	CASMSPGGGNTGELFF	TGTGCCAGCATGTCTCCAGGGGGCGGAAACACCGGGGAGCTGTTTTTT
-	-	TRBV5-1	TRBJ1-3	CASSLGEHRGSGNTIYF	TGCGCCAGCAGCTTGGGAGAGCATAGGGGCTCTGGAAACACCATATATTTT
-	-	TRBV28	TRBJ2-2	CASTPVNTGELFF	TGTGCCAGCACGCCCGTCAACACCGGGGAGCTGTTTTTT
-	TRBD2	TRBV11-2	TRBJ2-1	CASSSVAGGSRNEQFF	TGTGCCAGCAGCTCCGTAGCGGGGGGGTCTCGAAATGAGCAGTTCTTC
few	-	TRBV19	TRBJ1-5	CASSIGNQPQHF	TGTGCCAGTAGTATCGGTAATCAGCCCCAGCATTTT
-	TRBD1	TRBV11-2	TRBJ2-7	CASRTGRYEQYF	TGTGCCAGTCGGACAGGCCGATACGAGCAGTACTTC
once	-	TRBV7-6	TRBJ2-1	CASSPLTNALNEQFF	TGTGCCAGCAGCCCTCTAACAAACGCTCTCAATGAGCAGTTCTTC
-	TRBD1	TRBV9	TRBJ1-1	CASSVRDRGIEAFF	TGTGCCAGCAGCGTCCGGGACAGGGGGATTGAAGCTTTCTTT
-	-	TRBV28	TRBJ1-5	CASSPLGHAGNQPQHF	TGTGCCAGCAGCCCACTCGGACACGCTGGCAATCAGCCCCAGCATTTT
-	-	TRBV7-8	TRBJ2-7	CASSLEVSGAYEQYF	TGTGCCAGCAGCTTAGAAGTCTCAGGGGCATACGAGCAGTACTTC
-	TRBD1	TRBV28	TRBJ2-2	CASSDRVGTGELFF	TGTGCCAGCAGTGACAGGGTAGGAACCGGGGAGCTGTTTTTT
-	-	TRBV21-1	TRBJ2-1	CASSPLGLRYNEQFF	TGTGCCAGCAGCCCTCTAGGACTAAGATACAATGAGCAGTTCTTC
-	-	TRBV2	TRBJ2-7	CASSVVADNSYEQYF	TGTGCCAGCAGTGTGGTAGCGGATAACTCCTACGAGCAGTACTTC
-	TRBD1	TRBV6-5	TRBJ2-7	CASSRQGLSYEQYF	TGTGCCAGCAGTCGACAGGGGCTTTCCTACGAGCAGTACTTC
-	-	TRBV29-1	TRBJ2-6	CSVRGTRSGANVLTF	TGCAGCGTTCGAGGCACCCGCTCTGGGGCCAACGTCCTGACTTTC
-	-	TRBV12-1	TRBJ2-7	CASTTPLGSTYEQYF	TGTGCCAGCACCACTCCTTTGGGCAGTACCTACGAGCAGTACTTC
-	-	TRBV4-3	TRBJ2-2	CASSQRTPGWGELFF	TGCGCCAGCAGCCAACGGACACCAGGATGGGGGGAGCTGTTTTTT
once	-	TRBV30	TRBJ1-1	CAWQDLNTEAFF	TGTGCCTGGCAGGATTTGAACACTGAAGCTTTCTTT
-	TRBD1	TRBV27	TRBJ1-1	CASLAGTGGTEAFF	TGTGCCAGCTTGGCCGGGACAGGGGGGACTGAAGCTTTCTTT
-	TRBD1	TRBV27	TRBJ2-1	CASTGTGVDEQFF	TGTGCCAGCACCGGGACAGGGGTGGATGAGCAGTTCTTC
-	TRBD1	TRBV4-3	TRBJ1-5	CASSQIDPGGANQPQHF	TGCGCCAGCAGCCAAATAGATCCAGGGGGCGCGAATCAGCCCCAGCATTTT
-	TRBD1	TRBV5-5	TRBJ1-2	CASRESSGTANYGYTF	TGTGCCAGCAGAGAATCTTCCGGGACAGCTAACTATGGCTACACCTTC
-	TRBD1	TRBV3-1/TRBV3-2	TRBJ1-2	CASSRTPAGTGGRYGYTF	TGTGCCAGCAGCCGAACGCCCGCCGGGACAGGGGGAAGGTATGGCTACACCTTC
-	TRBD2	TRBV6-5	TRBJ2-7	CASSRRREASYEQYF	TGTGCCAGCAGTCGCCGGCGGGAGGCCTCCTACGAGCAGTACTTC
-	-	TRBV14	TRBJ1-1	CASSPPGHGGRDTEAFF	TGTGCCAGCAGCCCACCAGGGCACGGGGGTCGTGACACTGAAGCTTTCTTT
-	TRBD1	TRBV2	TRBJ2-7	CASSPGGQVHEQYF	TGTGCCAGCAGCCCAGGGGGACAGGTTCACGAGCAGTACTTC
-	-	TRBV2	TRBJ2-3	CASSGTPFLDTQYF	TGTGCCAGTTCCGGGACCCCATTTCTCGATACGCAGTATTTT
-	TRBD2	TRBV28	TRBJ2-3	CASSLPDAAGEYTDTQYF	TGTGCCAGCAGTTTACCCGACGCGGCGGGAGAGTACACAGATACGCAGTATTTT
-	-	TRBV9	TRBJ1-1	CASSPHANTEAFF	TGTGCCAGCAGCCCTCACGCCAACACTGAAGCTTTCTTT
-	TRBD2	TRBV28	TRBJ2-5	CASSLSLFGGRHQETQYF	TGTGCCAGCAGTTTATCCCTTTTCGGGGGGAGGCACCAAGAGACCCAGTACTTC
-	-	TRBV5-1	TRBJ2-5	CASSLTAIQETQYF	TGCGCCAGCAGCTTGACGGCCATACAAGAGACCCAGTACTTC
-	TRBD1	TRBV4-1	TRBJ1-3	CASSPLVYGTGPGNTIYF	TGCGCCAGCAGCCCGTTGGTGTACGGGACAGGTCCTGGAAACACCATATATTTT
-	-	TRBV2	TRBJ2-3	CASSVARLLTDTQYF	TGTGCCAGCAGTGTGGCTAGACTCCTTACAGATACGCAGTATTTT
few	-	TRBV14	TRBJ2-1	CASSQGEWGNEQFF	TGTGCCAGCAGCCAAGGGGAATGGGGTAATGAGCAGTTCTTC
-	TRBD1	TRBV10-3	TRBJ1-2	CAISRQGANYGYTF	TGTGCCATCAGCCGACAGGGGGCTAACTATGGCTACACCTTC
-	-	TRBV24-1	TRBJ2-5	CATSETEQETQYF	TGTGCCACCAGCGAGACAGAGCAAGAGACCCAGTACTTC
-	-	TRBV28	TRBJ2-5	CASSLIQGFGRETQYF	TGTGCCAGCAGTTTAATCCAGGGGTTCGGGCGAGAGACCCAGTACTTC
-	-	TRBV7-9	TRBJ1-1	CASSSTAGTEAFF	TGTGCCAGCAGCTCCACTGCGGGGACTGAAGCTTTCTTT
few	-	TRBV6-5	TRBJ1-2	CASHHQGTGYGYTF	TGTGCCAGCCATCACCAGGGTACCGGCTATGGCTACACCTTC
-	-	TRBV28	TRBJ2-2	CASSSTGMNTGELFF	TGTGCCAGCAGTTCCACAGGAATGAACACCGGGGAGCTGTTTTTT